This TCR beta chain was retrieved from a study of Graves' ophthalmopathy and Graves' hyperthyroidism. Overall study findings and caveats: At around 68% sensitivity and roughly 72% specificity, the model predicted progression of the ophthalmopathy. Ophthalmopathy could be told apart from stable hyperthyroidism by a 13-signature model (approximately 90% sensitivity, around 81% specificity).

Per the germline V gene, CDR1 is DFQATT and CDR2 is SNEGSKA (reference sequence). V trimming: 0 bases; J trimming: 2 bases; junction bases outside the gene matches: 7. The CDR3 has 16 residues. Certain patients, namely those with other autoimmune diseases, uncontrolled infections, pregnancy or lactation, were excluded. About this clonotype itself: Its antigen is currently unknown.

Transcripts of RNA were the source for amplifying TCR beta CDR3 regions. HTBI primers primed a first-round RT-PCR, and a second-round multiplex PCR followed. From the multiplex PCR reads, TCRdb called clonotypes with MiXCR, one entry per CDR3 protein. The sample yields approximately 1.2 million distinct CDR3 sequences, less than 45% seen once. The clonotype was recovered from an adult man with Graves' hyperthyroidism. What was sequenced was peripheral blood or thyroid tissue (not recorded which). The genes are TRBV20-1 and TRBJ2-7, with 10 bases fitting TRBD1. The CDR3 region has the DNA TGCAGTGCTAGAGATTTAGGGACAGGGGAGGCCTACGAGCAGTACTTC. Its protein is CSARDLGTGEAYEQYF.